This T cell receptor (beta chain) appears in the sequencing data of a study of T cell changes during pregnancy in multiple sclerosis (dated by TCRdb to the late 2010s). Regarding the study in general: In women with multiple sclerosis, the researchers looked at how the T cell repertoire shifted as pregnancy progressed.

As concerns this clone: What this receptor recognizes is not known. Base qualities are missing; no much larger clone stands one base away.

The CDR3 measures 16 amino acids from cysteine to phenylalanine. Only CDR3 DNA remains: 48 bases, in frame from the first base. Trimmed from V: 5 bases; trimmed from J: 4 bases; junction bases lacking a gene match: 9. Per the germline V gene (reference sequence), LNHDA is the CDR1 and SQIVND is the CDR2. The library was obtained by the immunoSEQ multiplex PCR assay. In TCRdb, the immuneACCESS table is reduced to in-frame sequences with V and J assigned. These tables do not hold every clone; where another copy was compared, an unresolved V gene accounts for under half, and the others remain unexplained. The sample table lists tens of thousands of clones, roughly nine tenths of them with a count of one. The top ten clonotypes cover approximately 1.8% of the sample.

Sequenced material: peripheral blood, taken in the first trimester of pregnancy. The sequence derives from a female donor in good health, enrolled as a control in a pregnancy study. Recombination joined TRBV19 with TRBJ1-5, and TRBD1 aligns with 9 junction nucleotides. The CDR3 region has the sequence CASSGGQGIGNQPQHF. The sequenced DNA is TGTGCCAGTAGTGGGGGACAGGGCATCGGGAATCAGCCCCAGCATTTT.